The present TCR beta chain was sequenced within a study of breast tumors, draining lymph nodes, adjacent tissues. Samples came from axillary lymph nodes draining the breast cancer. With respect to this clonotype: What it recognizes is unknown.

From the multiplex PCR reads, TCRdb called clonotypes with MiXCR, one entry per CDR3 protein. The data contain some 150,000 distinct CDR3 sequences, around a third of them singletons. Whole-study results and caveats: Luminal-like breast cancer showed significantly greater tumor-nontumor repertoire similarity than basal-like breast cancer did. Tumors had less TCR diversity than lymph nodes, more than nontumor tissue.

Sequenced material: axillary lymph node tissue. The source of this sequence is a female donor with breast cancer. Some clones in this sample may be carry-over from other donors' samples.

The CDR3 loop reads CSASRGGEKLFF. Written as DNA, the CDR3 is TGCAGTGCTAGCCGAGGGGGGGAAAAACTGTTTTTT. V gene TRBV20-1 combines with J gene TRBJ1-4, with D maybe TRBD1 (6 bases). Trimming took 3 bases from V and 8 from J, leaving 10 bases between them. The CDR3 loop spans 12 amino acids. The germline V gene has CDR1 DFQATT and CDR2 SNEGSKA (reference sequence).